These 25 T cell receptor beta chains were all obtained from the same sample, sequenced in a study of blood T cells in healthy people across ages. Then a second PCR, running roughly 7 to 11 cycles, was carried out with a sample-barcoded 5' primer and a J-beta primer mix. Each CDR3 protein gets one entry after TCRdb re-called the 5' RACE reads with MiXCR. The profile shows 500,000 to 700,000 distinct CDR3 sequences, about 30% of them singletons. Input material: blood. The receptors come from a woman aged 80 or older in good health.

This clonotype showed up many times. V is TRBV18 and J is TRBJ2-1; 8 nucleotides agree with TRBD1. Per the germline V gene, CDR1 is KGHSH and CDR2 is LQKENI. Trimming took 2 bases from V and 4 from J; bases not matched to a gene: 4. This CDR3 region has 15 residues. The CDR3 DNA sequence: TGTGCCAGCTCACCATTAACAGGGGGATACAATGAGCAGTTCTTC. Translating gives CASSPLTGGYNEQFF. Looking up the rest from reference TRBV18 and TRBJ2-1 gives the full variable domain: NAGVMQNPRHLVRRRGQEARLRCSPMKGHSHVYWYRQLPEEGLKFMVYLQKENIIDESGMPKERFSAEFPKEGPSILRIQQVVRGDSAAYFCASSPLTGGYNEQFFGPGTRLTVL.

This clonotype was detected a few times. This chain joins TRBV12-3 or TRBV12-4 and TRBJ2-2; D ambiguous. The V and J ends lost 1 base and 5 bases respectively, with 5 bases between them. This CDR3 region has 13 residues. Written as DNA, the CDR3 is TGTGCCAGCAGTTTAGAGAGAACCGGGGAGCTGTTTTTT. The encoded protein is CASSLERTGELFF.

Notes on this clonotype: A read error may explain this, as a much larger clone is one base away. This chain links TRBV7-2 with TRBJ1-5; TRBD1 matches at 7 bases. CDR3 size: 16 residues. Per the germline V gene, CDR1 is SGHTA and CDR2 is FQGNSA. With V trimmed by 2 bases and J by 7 bases, 11 bases remained unmatched. The CDR3 DNA follows: TGTGCCAGCAGCTTACAGGGACAGAACTATGGACAGCCCCAGCATTTT. Translated: CASSLQGQNYGQPQHF.

This chain connects TRBV15 to TRBJ1-1; D gene unclear. CDR3 length: 14 amino acids. Trimming removed 0 bases at V and 0 bases at J, with 5 bases between. The germline gives CDR1 LNHNV, CDR2 YYDKDF (reference sequence). CDR3 DNA sequence: TGTGCCACCAGCAGAGATCAGGTGAACACTGAAGCTTTCTTT. Its protein is CATSRDQVNTEAFF.

This clonotype showed up many times. A read error is possible here, since a much larger clone lies one base away. The chain couples TRBV20-1 to TRBJ2-7, with D possibly TRBD1 on 6 matching bases. Germline V gene data show CDR1 as DFQATT and CDR2 as SNEGSKA (reference sequence). The CDR3 length is 12 residues. The DNA of the CDR3 is TGCAGGGCGTCAGGGGCCGACAACGAGCAGTACTTC. It yields the protein CRASGADNEQYF.

The rearrangement links TRBV28 to TRBJ1-5; D is perhaps TRBD1 (6 bases). V shed 6 bases and J shed 1 base, with 13 bases lying between them. The CDR3 runs to 15 residues. The germline V gene has CDR1 MDHEN and CDR2 SYDVKM. The CDR3 loop is CASREGGASNQPQHF. In DNA, the CDR3 is TGTGCCAGCAGGGAGGGGGGGGCGAGCAATCAGCCCCAGCATTTT.

This clonotype was counted many times. This chain uses TRBV7-2 with TRBJ2-3; TRBD1 is a possible D gene (6 bases). Trimming took 3 bases from V and 4 from J, leaving 11 bases between them. The germline V gene has CDR1 SGHTA and CDR2 FQGNSA. This CDR3 spans 14 amino acids. CDR3 DNA sequence: TGTGCCAGCAGCTTGTCAGGGGCGCCAGATACGCAGTATTTT. Protein: CASSLSGAPDTQYF.

Many counts were recorded for this clonotype. The rearrangement joins TRBV28 to TRBJ1-2; D is perhaps TRBD1 (5 bases). CDR1 is MDHEN and CDR2 is SYDVKM in the germline V gene. V lost 4 bases and J 8 bases, leaving 11 bases between the germline ends. The CDR3 length is 12 residues. The CDR3 is CASSSGLRGYTF. The DNA of the CDR3 is TGTGCCAGCAGTTCGGGACTTCGGGGCTACACCTTC.

This clonotype has a handful of counts. The chain is built from TRBV5-1 and TRBJ2-3; TRBD2 matches at 14 bases. The CDR3 has 16 residues. Trimming removed 6 bases from V and 2 bases from J; junction bases left unmatched: 5. Germline loops: CDR1 SGHRS, CDR2 YFSETQ. The CDR3 loop reads CASTSTSGGATDTQYF. The CDR3 DNA reads as TGCGCCAGCACTTCGACTAGCGGGGGGGCCACAGATACGCAGTATTTT.

This clonotype appeared a single time. With a much larger clone just one base away, this may be a read error. CDR3 sequence reads: CASSYDGVHEKLFF. The CDR3 DNA is TGCGCCAGCAGTTATGACGGGGTCCATGAAAAACTGTTTTTT. This chain joins TRBV5-1 and TRBJ1-4; D remains ambiguous. This CDR3 comprises 14 residues. Germline V gene data show CDR1 as SGHRS and CDR2 as YFSETQ. V was clipped by 5 bases and J by 6 bases, with 14 bases between them.

This clonotype has a count of ten or more. The chain links TRBV5-1 to TRBJ1-2, with 7 bases identical to TRBD1. The CDR3 loop spans 13 amino acids. The germline V gene has CDR1 SGHRS and CDR2 YFSETQ. V lost 2 bases to trimming and J lost 4 bases; unmatched junction nucleotides: 2. CDR3 region: CASSFQGGYGYTF. The CDR3 DNA is TGCGCCAGCAGCTTTCAGGGGGGCTATGGCTACACCTTC.

The J gene is TRBJ2-2, the V gene TRBV12-3 or TRBV12-4, with a possible D match to TRBD1 (7 bases). CDR3 length: 16 residues. The V and J ends lost 3 bases and 5 bases respectively, with 16 bases between them. The CDR3 DNA follows: TGTGCCAGCAGTTTTTTGGAGGGGGCATGGACCGGGGAGCTGTTTTTT. Protein: CASSFLEGAWTGELFF.

V usage is TRBV5-1 and J usage is TRBJ2-4; 10 positions match TRBD2. The CDR3 is made up of 15 amino acids. V lost 3 bases to trimming and J lost 6 bases; unmatched junction nucleotides: 6. Germline CDR1 and CDR2: SGHRS and YFSETQ. Here the CDR3 reads CASSYLAGAGNIQYF. CDR3 DNA: TGCGCCAGCAGCTACCTAGCGGGAGCGGGAAACATTCAGTACTTC.

The DNA of the CDR3 is TGTGCCAGCGGAGAGGGGGGGACCTCCTACGAGCAGTACTTC. Translation gives CASGEGGTSYEQYF. The chain couples TRBV2 to TRBJ2-7; perhaps TRBD2 as D (7 bases). V was shortened by 8 bases and J by 0 bases, with 14 bases between the two germline ends. This CDR3 has 14 residues. Germline CDR1 and CDR2: SNHLY and FYNNEI.

At least ten counts were recorded for this clonotype. This chain uses TRBV20-1 with TRBJ2-3; TRBD2 is a possible D gene (6 bases). There are 13 residues in the CDR3. Germline CDR1 and CDR2: DFQATT and SNEGSKA (reference sequence). V was clipped by 4 bases and J by 0 bases, with 8 bases between them. CDR3: CSAMDYSTDTQYF. CDR3 coding DNA: TGCAGTGCTATGGACTACAGCACAGATACGCAGTATTTT.

As to this clonotype: A single base separates this from a much larger clone, so it may be a read error. The chain employs TRBV5-6 and TRBJ2-5; the D call may be TRBD1 or TRBD2 (5 bases each). Germline V lookup: CDR1 SGHDT, CDR2 YYEEEE. CDR3 length equals 13 residues. Trimming stripped 5 bases from V and 11 bases from J, with 19 bases between. The CDR3 DNA reads TGTGCCAGCAGTCCCGGGACCCACCGTGGGCAGTACTTC. It specifies CASSPGTHRGQYF.

This clonotype was seen repeatedly, ten times or more. The genes are TRBV30 and TRBJ2-3; D gene unclear. The germline gives CDR1 GTSNPN, CDR2 SVGIG (reference sequence). This CDR3 comprises 12 residues. Trimming shortened V by 2 bases and J by 6 bases, and 9 bases separated the two germline ends. The CDR3 nucleotides read TGTGCCTGGAGTCCACTGTTGGATACGCAGTATTTT. Translated, it gives CAWSPLLDTQYF. The entire variable domain, with the rest obtained from reference TRBV30 and TRBJ2-3, is as follows: SQTIHQWPATLVQPVGSPLSLECTVEGTSNPNLYWYRQAAGRGLQLLFYSVGIGQISSEVPQNLSASRPQDRQFILSSKKLLLSDSGFYLCAWSPLLDTQYFGPGTRLTVL.

This rearrangement joins TRBV5-6 to TRBJ2-3; maybe TRBD2 (6 bases). CDR1 and CDR2 (germline): SGHDT, YYEEEE. There are 15 residues in the CDR3. The ends were cut back, 7 bases at V and 3 bases at J, with 18 bases in the middle. The CDR3 nucleotides are TGTGCCAGCGAGAGCGGGCCCCTCCGGACAGATACGCAGTATTTT. Translating gives CASESGPLRTDTQYF.

In this sample, this clonotype turned up many times. A much bigger clone sits one base away, suggesting this may be a read error. The chain has TRBV7-3 and TRBJ2-5; 7 bases line up with TRBD2. Germline V gene lookup returns CDR1 SGHTA and CDR2 FQGTGA. V lost 2 bases to trimming and J lost 11 bases; unmatched junction nucleotides: 11. The CDR3 length is 14 residues. The CDR3 protein is CASSLYAGVDEQYF. CDR3 bases: TGTGCCAGCAGCTTATACGCGGGGGTGGATGAGCAGTACTTC.

This clonotype was counted only a few times. J is TRBJ2-1 and V is TRBV28; D is perhaps TRBD1 (6 bases). The CDR3 totals 12 residues. Trimming left V 4 bases short and J 10 bases short, with 11 bases between. From germline, CDR1 is MDHEN and CDR2 SYDVKM. The CDR3 region is CASSSGVSEQFF. As DNA, the CDR3 is TGTGCCAGCAGTTCAGGGGTCTCCGAGCAGTTCTTC.

Worth noting for this clonotype: A read error is possible here, since a much larger clone lies one base away. This chain joins TRBV7-2 and TRBJ1-5; 7 bases match TRBD1. The CDR3 is 14 amino acids. With V trimmed by 5 bases and J by 10 bases, 11 bases remained unmatched. Germline CDR1 is SGHTA and CDR2 is FQGNSA. The chain's CDR3 is CASSASRGRGPQHF. The CDR3 DNA reads as TGTGCCAGCAGCGCCTCAAGGGGGCGCGGACCCCAGCATTTT.

This clonotype was seen more than once but under ten times. The chain employs TRBV19 and TRBJ2-5; D is undetermined. The DNA end is a closer match to TRBJ2-7, so the J assignment may be wrong. The germline V gene has CDR1 LNHDA and CDR2 SQIVND (reference sequence). CDR3 size: 13 residues. The CDR3 reads CASSMSRFYEQYF. CDR3 DNA: TGTGCCAGTAGTATGTCCAGGTTTTACGAGCAGTACTTC.

This clonotype was detected many times. This rearrangement joins TRBV7-8 to TRBJ2-3, with D maybe TRBD2 (7 bases). CDR3 length equals 17 residues. The ends were cut back, 7 bases at V and 2 bases at J, with 22 bases in the middle. Germline V CDR1 and CDR2: SGHVS, FQNEAQ. CDR3 amino acids: CASTLGRGPSSTDTQYF. CDR3 coding DNA: TGTGCCAGCACCCTAGGGCGGGGGCCCTCGTCCACAGATACGCAGTATTTT.

The gene calls are TRBV20-1 and TRBJ2-1; D is unresolved. V was shortened by 7 bases and J by 4 bases, with 14 bases between the two germline ends. CDR1 is DFQATT, CDR2 SNEGSKA, per germline (reference sequence). There are 13 residues in the CDR3. The DNA for the CDR3 is TGCAGTGGGTGGGCTTCGAGGTACAATGAGCAGTTCTTC. Translating it yields CSGWASRYNEQFF.

The J gene is TRBJ2-7, the V gene TRBV5-1; 8 bases are a match to TRBD1. The CDR3 is 13 amino acids. Germline V CDR1 and CDR2: SGHRS, YFSETQ. The J segment lost 3 bases and the V segment lost 6 bases, leaving 5 bases of the junction unmatched. The CDR3 DNA follows: TGCGCCAGCAAGAAACAGGGGGTCTACGAGCAGTACTTC. As protein: CASKKQGVYEQYF. Variable domain in full (rest from reference TRBV5-1 and TRBJ2-7): KAGVTQTPRYLIKTRGQQVTLSCSPISGHRSVSWYQQTPGQGLQFLFEYFSETQRNKGNFPGRFSGRQFSNSRSEMNVSTLELGDSALYLCASKKQGVYEQYFGPGTRLTVT.